The 5 T cell receptor beta chains below were found in one sample sequenced in a study of blood T cell repertoires in COVID-19. Profiled with immunoSEQ multiplex PCR; TCRdb holds only in-frame clones, not every one. The sample consists of around 35,000 clones, roughly 86% of them appearing once. Sequencing was carried out using peripheral blood. Receptors originate from a man aged 70 or older with acute or convalescent COVID-19.

This clone was found many times. The genes are TRBV29-1 and TRBJ2-7; 9 nucleotides align to TRBD2. Per the germline V gene, CDR1 is SQVTM and CDR2 is ANQGSEA. The length of the CDR3 is 13 residues. With V trimmed by 7 bases and J by 6 bases, 10 bases remained unmatched. As DNA, the CDR3 is TGCAGCGGGGGAACGGGACTAGCTGTCGAGCAGTACTTC. Its translation: CSGGTGLAVEQYF.

The J gene is TRBJ2-3, the V gene TRBV5-1; no firm D call. With 2 bases removed from V and 5 bases from J, the gap between germline ends came to 15 bases. CDR1 is SGHRS, CDR2 YFSETQ, per germline. CDR3 length: 15 amino acids. The DNA for the CDR3 is TGCGCCAGCAGCTTCGCTACCCCTCGAAGAGATACGCAGTATTTT. This sequence encodes CASSFATPRRDTQYF.

The chain carries TRBV7-3 and TRBJ2-7; 11 nucleotides align to TRBD1. This CDR3 region has 16 residues. V was clipped by 4 bases and J by 1 base; unmatched bases: 6. Per the germline V gene, CDR1 is SGHTA and CDR2 is FQGTGA. The CDR3 reads CASSSQGTGGSYEQYF. The CDR3 DNA reads TGTGCCAGCAGCTCCCAGGGGACAGGGGGTTCCTACGAGCAGTACTTC.

The chain employs TRBV5-1 and TRBJ2-3, with TRBD2 identical over 9 bases. From germline, CDR1 is SGHRS and CDR2 YFSETQ. This CDR3 is built from 14 residues. V lost 3 bases to trimming and J lost 6 bases; unmatched junction nucleotides: 5. The CDR3, as DNA: TGCGCCAGCAGCTCGAGGACTAGCGACGATACGCAGTATTTT. Translating gives CASSSRTSDDTQYF.

The chain carries TRBV30 and TRBJ1-6, with TRBD1 as a possible D gene (6 bases). Trimming stripped 4 bases from V and 10 bases from J, with 11 bases between. CDR1 and CDR2 from the germline V gene are GTSNPN and SVGIG (reference sequence). The CDR3 runs to 12 residues. For the CDR3, the DNA is TGTGCCTGGACCTCAGGGGAGTCACCCCTCCACTTT. This gives the protein CAWTSGESPLHF.